This TCR beta chain emerged from a study of blood T cell repertoires in COVID-19. Looking at the study overall: The samples span acute and convalescent COVID-19 from the United States, Italy and Spain. The cDNA or gDNA used as material had been derived from T cells, B-cell-depleted T cells, or PBMCs.

Original data processing: Cell counts per sample came from amplifying reference gene primers. Only in-frame clones appear in the TCRdb table, and some are missing; sequencing was by immunoSEQ multiplex PCR. V and J calls and clone size come straight from that table; D and trimming were deduced from the DNA. This table holds some 180,000 clones, more than 70% found once. Germline CDR1 SEHNR, CDR2 FQNEAQ (reference sequence). The CDR3 consists of 14 residues. Trimming took off 5 bases at V and 0 bases at J, with 10 bases between the two ends. The chain links TRBV7-9 to TRBJ1-1; D is undetermined. The sequenced material came from peripheral blood. This receptor was identified in an older woman with acute or convalescent COVID-19. The CDR3 reads CASSPEFMNTEAFF. The CDR3 region has the DNA TGTGCCAGCAGCCCGGAGTTTATGAACACTGAAGCTTTCTTT.